The clone carrying this TCR beta chain was found a few times. What it recognizes is unknown. Donors were healthy HIV-negative adults without recent acute infections or vaccinations. All the donors were Caucasian adults who lived in Nashville, Tennessee. This entry comes from a study of shared clonotypes between healthy human individuals. Notes on the study in general: Larger estimated richness was generally seen in naive subsets than in memory subsets.

The data were produced by immunoSEQ multiplex PCR, yet TCRdb's version contains in-frame clones alone and is incomplete. The sample comprises a few million clones, more than 90% of which are singletons, and approximately 0.13% rests with the top ten. This TCR was sampled from a man between 18 and 29 years old in good health. The sequencing sample was made of naive CD4+ T cells sorted from blood. Subset noted: CD45RA+ positively selected.

This CDR3 is CASSQLAGEETQYF. In DNA, the CDR3 is TGTGCCAGCAGCCAACTAGCGGGGGAAGAGACCCAGTACTTC. J is TRBJ2-5 and V is TRBV6-6; 11 bases map to TRBD2. In germline, CDR1 is MNHNY, CDR2 SVGAGI (reference sequence). V lost 6 bases and J lost 3; bases outside the gene matches: 3. This CDR3 spans 14 amino acids.